This is a list of T cell receptor beta chains from one sample in a study of cytomegalovirus exposure and HLA in healthy donors. The method was immunoSEQ multiplex PCR; TCRdb's version includes in-frame clones alone and lacks a portion of them. Among over 70,000 clones listed, about 68% were seen once. Sequencing used PBMCs. The receptors stem from a man between 25 and 39 years old in good health and CMV-seropositive. CDR3s include the opening cysteine and the closing phenylalanine or tryptophan. D genes are given only for firm matches. Size is stated for part of the rows, as once, few or many counts, or as a class when the clone is expanded.

>TRBV29-1|TRBJ1-5|-|13|TRBD1
CSVAHRGNQPQHF
TGCAGCGTAGCACACAGGGGGAATCAGCCCCAGCATTTT
>TRBV9|TRBJ2-7|-|13|-
CASSGTSDYEQYF
TGTGCCAGCAGCGGGACTTCCGACTACGAGCAGTACTTC
>TRBV10-3|TRBJ2-7|few|14|TRBD2
CAISDLAGVSEQYF
TGTGCCATCAGTGACCTAGCGGGAGTCTCCGAGCAGTACTTC
>TRBV2|TRBJ2-7|-|14|TRBD2
CASSSGLAGIEQYF
TGTGCCAGCAGTAGTGGACTAGCGGGTATCGAGCAGTACTTC
>TRBV5-1|TRBJ2-2|-|16|TRBD1
CASSLAQGANTGELFF
TGCGCCAGCAGCTTGGCGCAGGGGGCCAACACCGGGGAGCTGTTTTTT
>TRBV5-6|TRBJ2-7|-|12|TRBD1
CASSFYGQGKLF
TGTGCCAGCAGCTTTTATGGACAGGGAAAACTTTTC
>TRBV25-1|TRBJ2-6|-|15|TRBD1
CASSENRGLLNVLTF
TGTGCCAGCAGTGAAAACAGGGGGCTTTTAAACGTCCTGACTTTC
>TRBV5-4|TRBJ2-1|-|19|-
CASSSPTRGRTFEGDEQFF
TGTGCCAGCAGCTCCCCCACGCGAGGGCGAACCTTCGAGGGGGATGAGCAGTTCTTC
>TRBV5-1|TRBJ2-1|few|17|TRBD2
CASSLEEGLAVNNEQFF
TGCGCCAGCAGCTTGGAAGAGGGACTAGCGGTTAACAATGAGCAGTTCTTC
>TRBV2|TRBJ2-2|-|15|-
CATRPDLTNTGELFF
TGTGCCACGAGACCTGACTTAACGAACACCGGGGAGCTGTTTTTT
>TRBV6-1|TRBJ2-7|-|13|-
CASSQFRGYEQYF
TGTGCCAGCAGTCAGTTTAGGGGGTACGAGCAGTACTTC
>TRBV2|TRBJ1-1|-|14|-
CASSEEEGWSEAFF
TGTGCCAGCAGTGAAGAGGAGGGCTGGAGTGAAGCTTTCTTT
>TRBV28|TRBJ1-1|-|13|-
CASRTQGNTEAFF
TGTGCCAGCAGGACTCAGGGAAACACTGAAGCTTTCTTT
>TRBV13|TRBJ2-6|-|16|-
CASSLIAISGANVLTF
TGTGCCAGCAGCTTAATTGCGATCTCTGGGGCCAACGTCCTGACTTTC
>TRBV6-6|TRBJ2-5|-|13|-
CASSSTGQETQYF
TGTGCCAGCAGTTCTACAGGGCAAGAGACCCAGTACTTC
>TRBV18|TRBJ2-1|-|13|-
CASSPGRGDEQFF
TGTGCCAGCTCACCAGGGCGGGGAGATGAGCAGTTCTTC
>TRBV7-6|TRBJ2-5|-|14|-
CASSLENRQETQYF
TGTGCCAGCAGCTTAGAAAACAGGCAAGAGACCCAGTACTTC
>TRBV4-2|TRBJ2-1|-|17|TRBD2
CASSQTSGRAHYNEQFF
TGTGCCAGCAGCCAAACTAGCGGGAGGGCCCACTACAATGAGCAGTTCTTC
>TRBV7-2|TRBJ2-7|-|15|TRBD2
CASSLPGTTIHEQYF
TGTGCCAGCAGCTTACCGGGGACTACAATCCACGAGCAGTACTTC
>TRBV28|TRBJ1-4|-|16|-
CASSLLERGKGEKLFF
TGTGCCAGCAGTTTGTTGGAGCGGGGCAAGGGTGAAAAACTGTTTTTT
>TRBV30|TRBJ2-3|once|15|TRBD2
CAWSAGGPITDTQYF
TGTGCCTGGAGTGCGGGAGGGCCTATCACAGATACGCAGTATTTT
>TRBV27|TRBJ1-6|-|16|TRBD1
CASSSSTGRLNSPLHF
TGTGCCAGCAGTTCGTCGACAGGGCGGCTAAATTCACCCCTCCACTTT
>TRBV5-6|TRBJ2-7|-|15|-
CASTPWADYAYEQYF
TGTGCCAGCACCCCATGGGCAGATTATGCCTACGAGCAGTACTTC
>TRBV29-1|TRBJ1-1|-|14|-
CSVETPYQNREAFF
TGCAGCGTTGAAACTCCCTATCAGAACAGGGAAGCTTTCTTT
>TRBV2|TRBJ2-5|-|14|-
CASSETGYQETQYF
TGTGCCAGCAGTGAAACAGGATACCAAGAGACCCAGTACTTC
>TRBV18|TRBJ1-2|-|13|TRBD1
CASSRGQAEGYTF
TGTGCCAGCTCACGGGGACAGGCGGAGGGCTACACCTTC
>TRBV7-9|TRBJ2-2|-|14|-
CASRVGALDGELFF
TGTGCCAGCAGGGTAGGGGCGCTTGACGGGGAGCTGTTTTTT
>TRBV5-6|TRBJ1-5|-|14|-
CASTLTGTNQPQHF
TGTGCCAGCACCTTGACGGGAACCAATCAGCCCCAGCATTTT
>TRBV5-1|TRBJ2-2|few|15|-
CASSRNRANTGELFF
TGCGCCAGCAGCCGGAACAGGGCGAACACCGGGGAGCTGTTTTTT
>TRBV29-1|TRBJ2-7|few|13|TRBD2
CSANVAGAGEQYF
TGCAGCGCGAACGTAGCGGGAGCGGGCGAGCAGTACTTC
>TRBV13|TRBJ1-1|-|15|-
CASSLDHRLNTEAFF
TGTGCCAGCAGCTTAGATCACAGGTTGAACACTGAAGCTTTCTTT
>TRBV5-1|TRBJ2-2|few|15|TRBD1
CASSLGGQGAGELFF
TGCGCCAGCAGCTTGGGGGGACAGGGAGCCGGGGAGCTGTTTTTT
>TRBV7-9|TRBJ2-1|-|13|-
CASSFLGGNEQFF
TGTGCCAGCAGCTTTTTAGGGGGCAATGAGCAGTTCTTC
>TRBV10-1|TRBJ2-1|-|16|TRBD2
CASSESRLAGGSEQFF
TGCGCCAGCAGTGAGTCGAGACTAGCGGGAGGTAGCGAGCAGTTCTTC
>TRBV27|TRBJ1-2|-|12|-
CASRKPNYGYTF
TGTGCCAGCAGGAAGCCTAACTATGGCTACACCTTC
>TRBV30|TRBJ1-5|-|13|-
CAWSVGARQPQHF
TGTGCCTGGAGTGTAGGGGCTCGGCAGCCCCAGCATTTT
>TRBV7-9|TRBJ2-3|-|15|TRBD2
CASRLEAGLQDTQYF
TGTGCCAGCAGATTAGAAGCGGGACTGCAAGATACGCAGTATTTT
>TRBV29-1|TRBJ1-2|once|15|TRBD1
CSVEERDRDVYGYTF
TGCAGCGTTGAAGAACGGGACAGGGACGTTTATGGCTACACCTTC